This T cell receptor (beta chain) is drawn from a study of T cells in narcolepsy. Study-level background: Healthy controls were enrolled alongside patients with narcolepsy type 1 or type 2. General study results and limits: No autoreactive T cell clone sequences appeared in some memory CD4+ repertoires. Blood of same and different patients, but not healthy controls, reportedly held recurring autoreactive clonotypes. HCRT-specific and TRIB2-specific autoreactive clonotypes appeared among same-patient CSF and blood CD4+ clonotypes.

Only in-frame clones appear in the TCRdb table, and some are missing; sequencing was by immunoSEQ multiplex PCR. The repertoire holds fewer than 40,000 clones, with 83% as singletons. CDR1 and CDR2 from the germline V gene are SGDLS and YYNGEE. V was clipped by 0 bases and J by 11 bases, with 21 bases between them. The CDR3 runs to 17 residues. Turning to this clone: Its antigen is unknown.

Sequencing was carried out using memory (CD45RA-) CD4+ T cells from blood. This chain joins TRBV9 and TRBJ1-6, with D possibly being TRBD1 (5 bases). The clonotype originates from a human donor in good health. CDR3 sequence (DNA): TGTGCCAGCAGCGTAGCTTCCCAACCGGGACTTGGAACACCCCTCCACTTT. It is translated as CASSVASQPGLGTPLHF.